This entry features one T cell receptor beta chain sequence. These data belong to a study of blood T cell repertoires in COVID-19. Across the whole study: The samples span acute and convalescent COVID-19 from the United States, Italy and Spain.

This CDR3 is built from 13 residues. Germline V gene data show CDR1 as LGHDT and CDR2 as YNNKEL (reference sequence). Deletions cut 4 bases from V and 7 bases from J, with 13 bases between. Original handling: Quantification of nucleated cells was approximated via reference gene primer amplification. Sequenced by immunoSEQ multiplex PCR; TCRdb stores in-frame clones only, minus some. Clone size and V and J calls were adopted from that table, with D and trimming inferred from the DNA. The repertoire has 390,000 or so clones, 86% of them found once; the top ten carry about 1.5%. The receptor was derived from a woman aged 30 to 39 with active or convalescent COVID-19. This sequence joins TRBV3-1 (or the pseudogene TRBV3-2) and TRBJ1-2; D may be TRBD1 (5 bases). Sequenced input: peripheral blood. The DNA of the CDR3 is TGTGCCAGCAGCCCGACAGCCTCTTCTGGCTACACCTTC. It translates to CASSPTASSGYTF.